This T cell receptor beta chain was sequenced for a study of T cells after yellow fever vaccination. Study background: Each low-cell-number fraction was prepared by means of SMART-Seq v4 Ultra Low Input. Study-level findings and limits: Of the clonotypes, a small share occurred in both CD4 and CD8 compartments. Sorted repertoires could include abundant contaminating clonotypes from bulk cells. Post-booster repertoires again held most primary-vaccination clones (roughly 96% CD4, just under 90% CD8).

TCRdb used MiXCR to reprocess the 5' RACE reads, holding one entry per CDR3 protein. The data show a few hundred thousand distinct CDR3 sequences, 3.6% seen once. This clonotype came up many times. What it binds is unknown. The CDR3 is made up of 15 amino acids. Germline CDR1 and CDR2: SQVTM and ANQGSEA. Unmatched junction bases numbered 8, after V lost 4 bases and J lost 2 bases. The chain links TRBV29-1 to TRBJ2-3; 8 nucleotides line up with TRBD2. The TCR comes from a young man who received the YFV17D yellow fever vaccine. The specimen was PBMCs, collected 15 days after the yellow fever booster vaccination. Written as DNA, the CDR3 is TGCAGCGTTGTTTGGGCGGGGGGTTCCACAGATACGCAGTATTTT. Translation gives CSVVWAGGSTDTQYF.